Presented here are 30 T cell receptor beta chains from one specimen sequenced in a study of T cell responses to AZD1222 COVID-19 vaccine. TCRdb keeps only in-frame clones here, not all; method: immunoSEQ multiplex PCR. The sample records approximately 130,000 clones, 88% being singletons. The starting material was peripheral blood, obtained 28 days after the second AZD1222 dose. These receptors all come from an adult who received the AZD1222 COVID-19 vaccine.

The chain links TRBV7-6 to TRBJ1-5; D is possibly TRBD1 (5 bases). The CDR3 runs to 15 residues. Germline-derived CDR1 and CDR2 are SGHVS and FNYEAQ. Deletions cut 1 base from V and 4 bases from J, with 11 bases between. The CDR3 here is CASSLDGTANQPQHF. The DNA of the CDR3 is TGTGCCAGCAGCTTAGACGGGACGGCAAATCAGCCCCAGCATTTT.

This chain uses TRBV28 with TRBJ2-2; possible D gene TRBD1, 6 bases. The V end lost 9 bases, the J end lost 6 bases, and 17 bases lay between the germline ends. CDR1 MDHEN and CDR2 SYDVKM come from the germline V gene. The CDR3 totals 14 residues. The CDR3 spells CASSGVASAGELFF. As DNA, the CDR3 is TGTGCCAGTTCAGGGGTAGCGTCGGCCGGGGAGCTGTTTTTT.

CDR3 amino acids: CASSVGGGGDGNTEAFF. The CDR3 DNA sequence: TGTGCCAGCAGCGTAGGGGGAGGAGGGGACGGCAACACTGAAGCTTTCTTT. V usage is TRBV9 and J usage is TRBJ1-1; D is possibly TRBD1 (5 bases). Per germline, CDR1 SGDLS and CDR2 YYNGEE. Between the trimmed V and J ends, which lost 0 bases and 2 bases, there was a span of 17 bases. The CDR3 runs 17 residues.

The chain is built from TRBV7-2 and TRBJ2-3; 7 bases match TRBD2. The CDR3 spans 16 residues. Germline CDR1 is SGHTA and CDR2 is FQGNSA. The V segment lost 1 base and the J segment 0 bases; nucleotides outside the gene matches: 4. CDR3 sequence reads: CASSLGGAGSTDTQYF. CDR3 DNA sequence: TGTGCCAGCAGCTTAGGTGGAGCGGGGAGCACAGATACGCAGTATTTT.

This rearrangement joins TRBV29-1 to TRBJ2-1; 9 nucleotides agree with TRBD2. The V and J ends lost 3 bases and 3 bases, in that order; junction bases with no gene match: 3. Germline V gene sequence: CDR1 SQVTM, CDR2 ANQGSEA. This CDR3 spans 14 amino acids. CDR3 sequence reads: CSVDLTSGYNEQFF. The CDR3 coding sequence is TGCAGCGTTGATCTGACTAGCGGCTACAATGAGCAGTTCTTC.

V is TRBV4-2 and J is TRBJ1-2; D remains unclear. The CDR3 covers 12 residues. Germline CDR1 and CDR2: LGHNA and YNFKEQ. Trimming removed 2 bases at V and 11 bases at J, with 12 bases between. The CDR3 protein is CASSQLNGEYTF. DNA for the CDR3: TGTGCCAGCAGCCAACTAAATGGGGAATACACCTTC.

This clone occurred a few times. This sequence joins TRBV7-3 and TRBJ2-2; D remains ambiguous. Trimming stripped 6 bases from V and 4 bases from J, with 18 bases between. The length of the CDR3 is 16 residues. Germline assignment: CDR1 SGHTA and CDR2 FQGTGA. Written as DNA, the CDR3 is TGTGCCAGCAGTCTACCCACCTCTCAATTCACCGGGGAGCTGTTTTTT. Translating gives CASSLPTSQFTGELFF.

The chain carries TRBV29-1 and TRBJ1-2; D perhaps matches TRBD1 (6 bases). The germline V and J ends were trimmed by 6 bases and 5 bases, with 22 bases remaining between them. The CDR3 covers 15 residues. The germline V gene has CDR1 SQVTM and CDR2 ANQGSEA. CDR3 bases: TGCAGCGTAAACCGGGACACCCAAAAGATATATGGCTACACCTTC. This sequence encodes CSVNRDTQKIYGYTF.

In this sample, this clone turned up a few times. The rearrangement uses TRBV15 and TRBJ1-1, with D unresolved. Deletions cut 0 bases from V and 6 bases from J, with 14 bases between. There are 15 residues in the CDR3. CDR1 and CDR2 (germline): LNHNV, YYDKDF (reference sequence). The CDR3 coding sequence is TGTGCCACCAGCAGAGATCGCAGCCCGTGGGCTGAAGCTTTCTTT. This encodes CATSRDRSPWAEAFF. The whole variable domain, remainder taken from reference TRBV15 and TRBJ1-1, is DAMVIQNPRYQVTQFGKPVTLSCSQTLNHNVMYWYQQKSSQAPKLLFHYYDKDFNNEADTPDNFQSRRPNTSFCFLDIRSPGLGDTAMYLCATSRDRSPWAEAFFGQGTRLTVV.

The chain links TRBV18 to TRBJ2-7, with 14 bases fitting TRBD2. The CDR3 contains 17 residues. With V trimmed by 2 bases and J by 3 bases, 6 bases remained unmatched. Germline-derived CDR1 and CDR2 are KGHSH and LQKENI. The CDR3 DNA sequence: TGTGCCAGCTCACCATTGACTAGCGGGAGGGTCATCTACGAGCAGTACTTC. Its protein product is CASSPLTSGRVIYEQYF.

The genes are TRBV27 and TRBJ2-5; D is unclear. This CDR3 is 12 amino acids long. The ends were cut back, 4 bases at V and 2 bases at J, with 5 bases in the middle. Germline CDR1 MNHEY, CDR2 SMNVEV (reference sequence). CDR3 protein: CASSSAQETQYF. Here the CDR3 DNA reads TGTGCCAGCAGTTCGGCACAAGAGACCCAGTACTTC.

This sequence joins TRBV7-2 and TRBJ2-7; 12 positions agree with TRBD2. Germline CDR1 reads SGHTA; CDR2 reads FQGNSA. The CDR3 totals 17 residues. V dropped 5 bases and J dropped 2; count of bases not matched to a gene: 10. The CDR3 nucleotides read TGTGCCAGCAGCAAAGCCTGGGCTAGCGGGGGGGCCTACGAGCAGTACTTC. Translation: CASSKAWASGGAYEQYF.

This clone showed up just once. The CDR3 sequence is CASSPESSGNTIYF. The CDR3 DNA sequence: TGTGCCAGCTCCCCAGAATCCTCTGGAAACACCATATATTTT. This chain uses TRBV18 with TRBJ1-3; no clear D. Trimming removed 6 bases at V and 0 bases at J, with 9 bases between. CDR1 is KGHSH, CDR2 LQKENI, per germline. The CDR3 consists of 14 residues.

The chain joins TRBV27 to TRBJ1-5, with 9 nucleotides matching TRBD1. The ends lost 6 bases at V and 0 bases at J; junction bases unmatched: 3. Germline CDR1 and CDR2: MNHEY and SMNVEV (reference sequence). This CDR3 is 15 amino acids long. CDR3 nucleotides: TGTGCCAGCAGACCGACAGGGGGTAGCAATCAGCCCCAGCATTTT. It yields the protein CASRPTGGSNQPQHF.

Turning to this clone: A much larger clone lies a single base off, so this may be a read error. The sample contains more than one DNA sequence encoding this CDR3. The chain has TRBV3-1 (or the pseudogene TRBV3-2) and TRBJ1-2, with a weak D call TRBD1 (6 bases). Trimming cost V 2 bases and J 7 bases, with 17 bases left between them. CDR1 is LGHDT, CDR2 YNNKEL, per germline (reference sequence). CDR3 length: 15 amino acids. Here the CDR3 DNA reads TGTGCCAGCAGCCAAATCCGGGGGCCTGGGGGTGGCTACACCTTC. This encodes CASSQIRGPGGGYTF.

The rearrangement links TRBV12-3 or TRBV12-4 to TRBJ1-2, with unresolved D. This CDR3 is 13 amino acids long. V gave up 6 bases and J gave up 4 bases, with 12 bases separating them. The DNA of the CDR3 is TGTGCCAGCAGACCAACCGGGCCCTATGGCTACACCTTC. Its protein is CASRPTGPYGYTF.

The rearrangement joins TRBV29-1 to TRBJ2-3; the D gene is possibly TRBD1 (6 bases). Per the germline V gene, CDR1 is SQVTM and CDR2 is ANQGSEA. The V end lost 6 bases, the J end lost 8 bases, and 15 bases lay between the germline ends. The CDR3 consists of 12 residues. In DNA, the CDR3 is TGCAGCGTCGCTTCAGGGGTGGGTACGCAGTATTTT. It specifies CSVASGVGTQYF.

The chain uses TRBV11-3 and TRBJ2-7; D is perhaps TRBD1 or TRBD2 (5 bases each). V was pared by 1 base and J by 5 bases, with 9 bases between. Germline V gene data show CDR1 as SGHNT and CDR2 as YENEEA. The CDR3 sequence is 13 residues long. For the CDR3, the DNA is TGTGCCAGCAGCTTAGGCGAGGGGAACGAGCAGTACTTC. Its translation is CASSLGEGNEQYF. Looking up the rest from reference TRBV11-3 and TRBJ2-7 gives the full variable domain: EAGVVQSPRYKIIEKKQPVAFWCNPISGHNTLYWYLQNLGQGPELLIRYENEEAVDDSQLPKDRFSAERLKGVDSTLKIQPAELGDSAVYLCASSLGEGNEQYFGPGTRLTVT.

This chain joins TRBV6-2 or TRBV6-3 and TRBJ2-7, with D maybe TRBD1 (5 bases). The CDR3 is 15 residues long. V dropped 2 bases and J dropped 4 bases, with 15 bases sitting between them. From germline, CDR1 is MNHEY and CDR2 SVGEGT. CDR3 in DNA: TGTGCCAGCAGTTACGACTGGGGCAGGGTTTACGAGCAGTACTTC. It encodes CASSYDWGRVYEQYF.

This chain uses TRBV24-1 with TRBJ1-4; a possible D gene is TRBD1 (5 bases). Trimming took off 3 bases at V and 2 bases at J, with 9 bases between the two ends. This CDR3 contains 15 residues. CDR1 is KGHDR, CDR2 SFDVKD, per germline. The CDR3 protein is CATSDGGSTNEKLFF. The DNA for the CDR3 is TGTGCCACCAGTGATGGGGGATCTACTAATGAAAAACTGTTTTTT.

The chain employs TRBV6-2 or TRBV6-3 and TRBJ2-1; D could derive from TRBD1 or TRBD2 (5 bases each). The germline gives CDR1 MNHEY, CDR2 SVGEGT. Trimming cost V 2 bases and J 6 bases, with 11 bases left between them. The CDR3 runs to 14 residues. The CDR3 bases are TGTGCCAGCAGTTACATTCCAGGGAGCAATGAGCAGTTCTTC. This codes for CASSYIPGSNEQFF.

The chain couples TRBV3-1 (or the pseudogene TRBV3-2) to TRBJ2-1; 15 bases are a match to TRBD2. CDR1 and CDR2 from the germline V gene are LGHDT and YNNKEL (reference sequence). The CDR3 length is 16 residues. The V and J ends lost 4 bases and 8 bases, in that order; junction bases with no gene match: 6. CDR3 protein: CASSPGLAGGGDEQFF. The CDR3 bases are TGTGCCAGCAGCCCGGGACTAGCGGGAGGAGGGGATGAGCAGTTCTTC.

The chain recombines TRBV28 with TRBJ1-3; D unresolved. CDR1 is MDHEN and CDR2 is SYDVKM in the germline V gene. The V end lost 6 bases, the J end lost 0 bases, and 12 bases lay between the germline ends. The CDR3 runs 15 residues. The CDR3 here is CASRPWGRSGNTIYF. The CDR3, as DNA: TGTGCCAGCAGACCATGGGGTCGCTCTGGAAACACCATATATTTT. Full variable domain (outside the CDR3, taken from reference TRBV28 and TRBJ1-3): DVKVTQSSRYLVKRTGEKVFLECVQDMDHENMFWYRQDPGLGLRLIYFSYDVKMKEKGDIPEGYSVSREKKERFSLILESASTNQTSMYLCASRPWGRSGNTIYFGEGSWLTVV.

This clone has only one observation. The chain is built from TRBV11-1 and TRBJ2-5, with unresolved D. V lost 5 bases to trimming and J lost 5 bases, with 15 bases between them. Germline V lookup: CDR1 SGHAT, CDR2 FQDESV (reference sequence). The CDR3 runs to 14 residues. The CDR3 is CASSPTFGRETQYF. The DNA for the CDR3 is TGTGCCAGCAGCCCAACGTTTGGCCGTGAGACCCAGTACTTC.

The chain uses TRBV7-9 and TRBJ2-5; D remains ambiguous. The CDR3 consists of 15 residues. Trimming shortened V by 3 bases and J by 5 bases, and 16 bases separated the two germline ends. Germline V gene data show CDR1 as SEHNR and CDR2 as FQNEAQ (reference sequence). CDR3 DNA: TGTGCCAGCAGCTTTTCATTCCTCACCCGGGAGACCCAGTACTTC. Encoded protein: CASSFSFLTRETQYF.

The rearrangement links TRBV7-9 to TRBJ1-1; D is perhaps TRBD1 (5 bases). This CDR3 is 14 amino acids long. With 2 bases removed from V and 5 bases from J, the gap between germline ends came to 12 bases. Germline CDR1 is SEHNR and CDR2 is FQNEAQ (reference sequence). In DNA form, the CDR3 reads TGTGCCAGCAGCTTAAACGGTGGGGGAACTGAAGCTTTCTTT. Its protein product is CASSLNGGGTEAFF.

The rearrangement links TRBV13 to TRBJ2-7; D may be TRBD1 (6 bases). CDR1 PRHDT and CDR2 FYEKMQ come from the germline V gene (reference sequence). CDR3 length: 15 amino acids. The V end lost 1 base, the J end lost 3 bases, and 13 bases lay between the germline ends. The CDR3 region has the DNA TGTGCCAGCAGCTTAGAGAGTAAGGGGGACTACGAGCAGTACTTC. It specifies CASSLESKGDYEQYF.

The V call is TRBV27, the J call TRBJ2-7; D gene ambiguous. V shed 5 bases and J shed 1 base, with 3 bases lying between them. The CDR3 loop spans 11 amino acids. CDR1 is MNHEY and CDR2 is SMNVEV in the germline V gene (reference sequence). The CDR3 DNA sequence: TGTGCCAGCAGTAGGTCCTACGAGCAGTACTTC. Amino acid sequence: CASSRSYEQYF.

The chain combines TRBV2 with TRBJ1-1; D call uncertain. Trimming left V 8 bases short and J 4 bases short, with 11 bases between. Germline lookup yields CDR1 SNHLY and CDR2 FYNNEI. This CDR3 has 12 residues. The CDR3 DNA is TGTGCCAGCGGGAGGGAGAGCACTGAAGCTTTCTTT. Its translation: CASGRESTEAFF.

V gene TRBV7-8 combines with J gene TRBJ1-6, with D perhaps matching TRBD1 (5 bases). This CDR3 has 15 residues. Germline V gene sequence: CDR1 SGHVS, CDR2 FQNEAQ. V was pared by 1 base and J by 9 bases, with 13 bases between. In DNA, the CDR3 is TGTGCCAGCAGCTTAGGGAGGGGTGGGGGTTCACCCCTCCACTTT. Translating it yields CASSLGRGGGSPLHF. Full variable domain (outside the CDR3, taken from reference TRBV7-8 and TRBJ1-6): GAGVSQSPRYKVAKRGQDVALRCDPISGHVSLFWYQQALGQGPEFLTYFQNEAQLDKSGLPSDRFFAERPEGSVSTLKIQRTQQEDSAVYLCASSLGRGGGSPLHFGNGTRLTVT.